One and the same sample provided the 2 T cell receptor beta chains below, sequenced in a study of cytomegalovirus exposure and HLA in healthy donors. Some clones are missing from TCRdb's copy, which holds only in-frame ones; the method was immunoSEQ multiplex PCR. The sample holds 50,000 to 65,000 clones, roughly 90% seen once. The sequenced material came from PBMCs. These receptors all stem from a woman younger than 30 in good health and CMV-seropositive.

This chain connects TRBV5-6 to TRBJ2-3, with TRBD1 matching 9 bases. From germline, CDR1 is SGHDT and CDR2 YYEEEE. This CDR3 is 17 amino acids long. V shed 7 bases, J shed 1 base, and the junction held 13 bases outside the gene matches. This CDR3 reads CASAARDRARGTDTQYF. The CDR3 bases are TGTGCCAGCGCGGCCCGGGACAGGGCGAGGGGCACAGATACGCAGTATTTT. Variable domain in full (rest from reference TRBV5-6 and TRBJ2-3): DAGVTQSPTHLIKTRGQQVTLRCSPKSGHDTVSWYQQALGQGPQFIFQYYEEEERQRGNFPDRFSGHQFPNYSSELNVNALLLGDSALYLCASAARDRARGTDTQYFGPGTRLTVL.

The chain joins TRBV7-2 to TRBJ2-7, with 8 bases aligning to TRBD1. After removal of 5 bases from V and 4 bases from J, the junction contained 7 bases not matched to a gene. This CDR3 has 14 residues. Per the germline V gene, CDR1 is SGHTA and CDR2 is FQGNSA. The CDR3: CASSLKGQVYEQYF. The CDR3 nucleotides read TGTGCCAGCAGCCTAAAGGGACAGGTGTACGAGCAGTACTTC.